This T cell receptor (beta chain) appears in the sequencing data of a study of blood T cell repertoires in COVID-19. As originally analysed: Using reference gene primer amplification, nucleated cell counts were estimated. Only in-frame clones appear in the TCRdb table, and some are missing; sequencing was by immunoSEQ multiplex PCR. That table supplies the V and J calls and clone size; D and trimming were determined from the DNA. The data contain approximately 340,000 clones, about nine tenths of them singletons. V lost 3 bases, J lost 9 bases, and 20 bases lay in between. In germline, CDR1 is GTSNPN, CDR2 SVGIG (reference sequence). The CDR3 is 15 residues long.

The chain employs TRBV30 and TRBJ2-2, with TRBD2 as a possible D gene (5 bases). The specimen was peripheral blood. The TCR was taken from a man aged 25 to 40 with COVID-19, enrolled during active disease. The CDR3 sequence is CAWSRGLSRNRELFF. CDR3 coding DNA: TGTGCCTGGAGCCGCGGACTTTCCCGAAATAGGGAGCTGTTTTTT.